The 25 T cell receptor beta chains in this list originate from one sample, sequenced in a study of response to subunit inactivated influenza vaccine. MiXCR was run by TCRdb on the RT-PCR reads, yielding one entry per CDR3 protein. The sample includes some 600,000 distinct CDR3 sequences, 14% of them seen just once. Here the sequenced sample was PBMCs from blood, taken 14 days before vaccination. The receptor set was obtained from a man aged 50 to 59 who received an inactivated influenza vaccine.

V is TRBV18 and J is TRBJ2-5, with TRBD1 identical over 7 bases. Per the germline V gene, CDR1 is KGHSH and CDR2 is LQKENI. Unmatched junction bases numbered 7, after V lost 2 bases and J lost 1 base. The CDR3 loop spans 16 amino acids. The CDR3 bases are TGTGCCAGCTCACCAAGGGACAGTACACTCCAAGAGACCCAGTACTTC. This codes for CASSPRDSTLQETQYF.

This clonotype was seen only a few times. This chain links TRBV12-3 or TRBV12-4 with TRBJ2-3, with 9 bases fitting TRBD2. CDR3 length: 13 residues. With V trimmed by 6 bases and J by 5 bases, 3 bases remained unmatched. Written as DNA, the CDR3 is TGTGCCAGCAGGCGACTAGCGGTAGATACGCAGTATTTT. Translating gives CASRRLAVDTQYF.

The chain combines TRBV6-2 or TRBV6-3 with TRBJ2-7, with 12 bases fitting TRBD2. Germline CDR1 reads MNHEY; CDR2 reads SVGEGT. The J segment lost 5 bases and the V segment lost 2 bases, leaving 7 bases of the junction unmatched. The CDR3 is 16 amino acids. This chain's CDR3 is CASSYPGLAGRDEQYF. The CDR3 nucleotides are TGTGCCAGCAGTTACCCCGGACTAGCGGGGAGGGACGAGCAGTACTTC.

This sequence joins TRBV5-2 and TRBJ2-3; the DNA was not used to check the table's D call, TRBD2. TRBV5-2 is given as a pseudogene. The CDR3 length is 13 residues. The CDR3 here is CASNPGLIDTQYF. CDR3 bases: TGTGCCAGCAACCCGGGGCTCATAGATACGCAGTATTTT.

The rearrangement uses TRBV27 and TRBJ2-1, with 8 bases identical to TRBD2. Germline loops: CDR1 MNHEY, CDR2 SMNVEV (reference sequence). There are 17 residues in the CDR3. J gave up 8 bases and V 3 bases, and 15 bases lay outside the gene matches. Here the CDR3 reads CASSLTPAGALFDEQFF. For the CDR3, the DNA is TGTGCCAGCAGTTTGACACCAGCGGGAGCTCTTTTCGATGAGCAGTTCTTC.

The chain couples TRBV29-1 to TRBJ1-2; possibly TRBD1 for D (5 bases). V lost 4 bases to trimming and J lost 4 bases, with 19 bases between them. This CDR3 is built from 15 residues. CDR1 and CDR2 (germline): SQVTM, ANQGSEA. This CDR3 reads CSVGSGQLSSYGYTF. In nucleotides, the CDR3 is TGCAGCGTTGGATCAGGGCAACTCTCCTCCTATGGCTACACCTTC.

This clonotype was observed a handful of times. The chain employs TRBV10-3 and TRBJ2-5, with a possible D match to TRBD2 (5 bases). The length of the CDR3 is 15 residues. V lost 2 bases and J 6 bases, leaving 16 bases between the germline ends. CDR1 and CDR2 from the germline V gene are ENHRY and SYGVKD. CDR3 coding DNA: TGTGCCATCAGTGAGGGGGTAGCGCGGAGTAAGACCCAGTACTTC. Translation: CAISEGVARSKTQYF.

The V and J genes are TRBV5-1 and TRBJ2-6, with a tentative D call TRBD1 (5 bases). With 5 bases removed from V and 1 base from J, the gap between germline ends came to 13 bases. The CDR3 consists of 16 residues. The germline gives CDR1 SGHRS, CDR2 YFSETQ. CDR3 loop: CASRAGYRSGANVLTF. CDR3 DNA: TGCGCCAGCAGGGCAGGGTATAGGTCTGGGGCCAACGTCCTGACTTTC.

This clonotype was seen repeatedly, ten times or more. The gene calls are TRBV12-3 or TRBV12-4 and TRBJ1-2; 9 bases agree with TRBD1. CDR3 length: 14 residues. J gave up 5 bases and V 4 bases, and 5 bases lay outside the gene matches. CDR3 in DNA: TGTGCCAGCAGTTCGACAGGGGGTTCGTATGGCTACACCTTC. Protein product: CASSSTGGSYGYTF.

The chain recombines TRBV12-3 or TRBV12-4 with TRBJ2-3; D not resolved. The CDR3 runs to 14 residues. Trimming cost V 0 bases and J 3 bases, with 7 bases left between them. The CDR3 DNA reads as TGTGCCAGCAGTTTAGCGGGGATGACAGATACGCAGTATTTT. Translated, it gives CASSLAGMTDTQYF.

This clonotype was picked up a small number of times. The CDR3: CASSLEVAGAGEQYF. The DNA of the CDR3 is TGCGCCAGCAGCTTGGAGGTAGCGGGAGCCGGAGAGCAGTACTTC. V gene TRBV5-1 combines with J gene TRBJ2-7; 9 bases match TRBD2. Germline lookup yields CDR1 SGHRS and CDR2 YFSETQ. The CDR3 has 15 residues. J gave up 7 bases and V 0 bases, and 8 bases lay outside the gene matches.

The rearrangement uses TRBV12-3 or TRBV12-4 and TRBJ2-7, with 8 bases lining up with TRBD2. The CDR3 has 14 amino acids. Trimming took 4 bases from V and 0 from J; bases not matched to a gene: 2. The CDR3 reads CASSSGGLSYEQYF. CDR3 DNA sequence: TGTGCCAGCAGTTCGGGGGGGCTCTCCTACGAGCAGTACTTC.

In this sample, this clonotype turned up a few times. The CDR3: CASSNYGYTF. The CDR3 DNA follows: TGTGCCAGCAGCAACTATGGCTACACCTTC. This chain joins TRBV9 and TRBJ1-2; D uncertain. V was pared by 4 bases and J by 2 bases, with 0 bases between. The CDR3 loop spans 10 amino acids. Germline CDR1 is SGDLS and CDR2 is YYNGEE.

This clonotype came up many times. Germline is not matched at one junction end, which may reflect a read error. The CDR3 sequence: CASSSGLAEETQYF. CDR3 DNA: TGTGCCAGCAGCTCAGGACTAGCGGAAGAGACCCAGTACTTC. This chain connects TRBV5-1 to TRBJ2-5; TRBD2 agrees at 10 bases. The CDR3 consists of 14 residues. Germline assignment: CDR1 SGHRS and CDR2 YFSETQ.

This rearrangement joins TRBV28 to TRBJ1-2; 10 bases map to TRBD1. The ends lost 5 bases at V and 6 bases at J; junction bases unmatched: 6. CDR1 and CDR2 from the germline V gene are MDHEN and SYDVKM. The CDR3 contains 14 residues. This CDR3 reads CASSETGGADGYTF. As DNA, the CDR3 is TGTGCCAGCAGTGAGACAGGGGGCGCGGATGGCTACACCTTC.

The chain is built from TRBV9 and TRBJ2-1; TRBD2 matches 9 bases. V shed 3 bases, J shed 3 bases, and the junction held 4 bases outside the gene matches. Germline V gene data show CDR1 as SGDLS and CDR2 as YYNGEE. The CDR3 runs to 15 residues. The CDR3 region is CASSEGTSRYNEQFF. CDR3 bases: TGTGCCAGCAGCGAGGGGACTAGCCGCTACAATGAGCAGTTCTTC. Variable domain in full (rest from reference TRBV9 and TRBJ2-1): DSGVTQTPKHLITATGQRVTLRCSPRSGDLSVYWYQQSLDQGLQFLIQYYNGEERAKGNILERFSAQQFPDLHSELNLSSLELGDSALYFCASSEGTSRYNEQFFGPGTRLTVL.

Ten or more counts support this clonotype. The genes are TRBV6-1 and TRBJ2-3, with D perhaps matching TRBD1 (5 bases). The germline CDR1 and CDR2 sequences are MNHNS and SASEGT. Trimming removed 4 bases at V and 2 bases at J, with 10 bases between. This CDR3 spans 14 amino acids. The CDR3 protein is CASSAGINTDTQYF. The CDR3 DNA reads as TGTGCCAGCAGTGCAGGGATTAACACAGATACGCAGTATTTT.

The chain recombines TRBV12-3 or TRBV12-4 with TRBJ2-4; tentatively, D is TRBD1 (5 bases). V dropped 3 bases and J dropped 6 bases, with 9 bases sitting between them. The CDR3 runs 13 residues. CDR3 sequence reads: CASSFKGVNIQYF. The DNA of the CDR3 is TGTGCCAGCAGTTTTAAAGGGGTAAACATTCAGTACTTC.

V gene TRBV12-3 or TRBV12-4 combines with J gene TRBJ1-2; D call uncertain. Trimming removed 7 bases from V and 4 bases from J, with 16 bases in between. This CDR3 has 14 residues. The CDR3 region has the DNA TGTGCCAGCACTCCCGGGCGAAGAGGCTATGGCTACACCTTC. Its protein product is CASTPGRRGYGYTF.

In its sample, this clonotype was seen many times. CDR3 loop: CASCLDLNSNQPQHF. The CDR3 nucleotides read TGCGCCAGCTGTCTGGACCTTAATAGCAATCAGCCCCAGCATTTT. The chain combines TRBV4-1 with TRBJ1-5; D unresolved. V lost 8 bases, J lost 0 bases, and 14 bases lay in between. Germline V CDR1 and CDR2: MGHRA, YSYEKL. This CDR3 contains 15 residues.

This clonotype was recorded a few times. The chain's CDR3 is CASTKGGANTDTQYF. DNA for the CDR3: TGTGCCAGCACCAAAGGGGGGGCGAACACAGATACGCAGTATTTT. The rearrangement links TRBV6-1 to TRBJ2-3, with D perhaps matching TRBD2 (7 bases). Germline V gives CDR1 MNHNS, CDR2 SASEGT. The CDR3 covers 15 residues. Trimming took 7 bases from V and 2 from J, leaving 16 bases between them.

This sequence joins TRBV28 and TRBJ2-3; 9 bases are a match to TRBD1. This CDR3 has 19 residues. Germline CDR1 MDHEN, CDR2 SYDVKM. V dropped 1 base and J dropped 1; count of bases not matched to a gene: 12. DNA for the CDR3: TGTGCCAGCAGTTTATACTCCCGAGTGGACAGGGGAGGCACAGATACGCAGTATTTT. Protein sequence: CASSLYSRVDRGGTDTQYF.

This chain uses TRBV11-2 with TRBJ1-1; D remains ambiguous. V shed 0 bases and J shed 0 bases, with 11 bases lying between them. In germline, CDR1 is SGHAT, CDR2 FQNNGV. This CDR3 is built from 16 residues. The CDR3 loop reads CASSLEAFWLNTEAFF. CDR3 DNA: TGTGCCAGCAGCTTAGAGGCCTTTTGGCTGAACACTGAAGCTTTCTTT.

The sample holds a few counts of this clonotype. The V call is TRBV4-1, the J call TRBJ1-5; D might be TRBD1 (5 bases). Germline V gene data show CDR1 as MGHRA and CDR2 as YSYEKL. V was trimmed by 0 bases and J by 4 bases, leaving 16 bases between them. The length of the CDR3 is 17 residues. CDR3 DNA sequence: TGCGCCAGCAGCCAAGATGTAGGCCAGGGTGTAAATCAGCCCCAGCATTTT. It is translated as CASSQDVGQGVNQPQHF.

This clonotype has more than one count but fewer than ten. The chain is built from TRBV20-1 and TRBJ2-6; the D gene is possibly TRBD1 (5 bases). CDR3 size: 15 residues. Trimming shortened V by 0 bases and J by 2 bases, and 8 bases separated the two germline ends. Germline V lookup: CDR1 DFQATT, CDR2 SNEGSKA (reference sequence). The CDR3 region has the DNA TGCAGTGCTAGAGATATGGGGCCTGGGGCCAACGTCCTGACTTTC. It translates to CSARDMGPGANVLTF.